Sequencing of this T cell receptor (beta chain) was carried out in a study of vaccination and CD4 T cells after COVID-19. Study at large: Timing of post-vaccine sample collection was a median about 72 days after dose two, with a range of 14 to 241. In the control cultures, a CEFX pool, an HIV-1 Nef pool, or no peptide was supplied.

Germline V gives CDR1 SNHLY, CDR2 FYNNEI. The CDR3 totals 13 residues. Trimming shortened V by 4 bases and J by 1 base, and 7 bases separated the two germline ends. Indicated time point: late sampling 161 to 241 days after vaccination in three convalescent patients. Treatment in this sample: roughly 11-day PBMC culture with coronavirus spike peptide pools or control peptides (ViraFEST assay). ViraFEST relied on peptide pools to expand antigen-specific T cells; the TCRs were sequenced afterward. Sequencing of cultured CD4+ T cell DNA used the Oncomine TCR Beta short-read assay. TCRdb used MiXCR to reprocess the PCR reads, holding one entry per CDR3 protein. The table lists about 22,000 distinct CDR3 sequences, 46% of them singletons. Notes on this clonotype: What it recognizes is unknown.

The sample consisted of CD4+ T cells from blood, cultured in vitro, taken about 7 months after SARS-CoV-2 vaccination. The TCR sequence derives from a human donor who had recovered from COVID-19. The chain uses TRBV2 and TRBJ2-5; D gene uncertain. CDR3: CASSGAIQETQYF. The CDR3 DNA is TGTGCCAGCAGTGGCGCCATCCAAGAGACCCAGTACTTC.